The TCR beta chain under discussion was sequenced for a study of blood T cell repertoires in COVID-19. Across the study: The samples span acute and convalescent COVID-19 from the United States, Italy and Spain. T cells, B-cell-depleted T cells, or PBMCs supplied cDNA or gDNA.

Seattle patients were enrolled during active infection and followed longitudinally. The V segment lost 5 bases and the J segment 4 bases; nucleotides outside the gene matches: 10. Germline V gives CDR1 SGHRS, CDR2 YFSETQ. The CDR3 is 16 amino acids. The authors' processing: It was from reference gene primer amplification that nucleated cell counts were estimated. Clones were sequenced by immunoSEQ multiplex PCR, and TCRdb holds only the in-frame ones, with some missing. Clonal size and the V and J genes are those of that table, whereas D and trimming came from the DNA. The top ten hold approximately 0.35% of the sample, which has tens of thousands of clones, over 85% seen once.

Input material: peripheral blood. The genes are TRBV5-1 and TRBJ2-2, with 8 bases aligning to TRBD1. This clonotype was obtained from a man aged 45-65 years with COVID-19, enrolled during active disease. The CDR3 bases are TGCGCCAGCAGTGGACTGACAGGGGAAACCACCGGGGAGCTGTTTTTT. This encodes CASSGLTGETTGELFF.